Described below is a single T cell receptor beta chain sequence and its context. Its antigen is as yet unknown. Distinct nucleotide sequences in the sample also encode this CDR3. This CDR3 region has 11 residues. Trimming pared 0 bases from V and 3 bases from J, leaving 2 bases between. The germline V gene has CDR1 GTSNPN and CDR2 SVGIG (reference sequence). This entry belongs to a study of monozygotic twins with cystic fibrosis. Whole-study results and caveats: Monozygotic CF twins shared more identical nucleotide clonotypes than unrelated patients. Shared CDR3 numbers were not associated with age, concordance or severity. In 13 of 16 pairs, V gene usage was closest to the co-twin's. Median Simpson clonality of approximately 0.0088 suggested naive T cells predominated.

Generated by immunoSEQ multiplex PCR, the TCRdb table keeps only in-frame clones and is missing some. The sample lists about 36,000 clones, approximately 80% occurring once. This chain uses TRBV30 with TRBJ2-5, with D uncertain. The clonotype comes from a girl aged 2-10 years with cystic fibrosis. Input material: blood. The CDR3, as DNA: TGTGCCTGGAGTGTTAAAGAGACCCAGTACTTC. It is translated as CAWSVKETQYF.